These 25 T cell receptor beta chains originate from one sample sequenced in a study of somatic mutations in cytotoxic T cells in rheumatoid arthritis. Clones were sequenced by immunoSEQ multiplex PCR, and TCRdb holds only the in-frame ones, with some missing. In the table there are around 20,000 clones, approximately 78% of which are singletons. Material for sequencing was CD8+ T cells sorted from blood. These receptors were taken from an adult with rheumatoid arthritis.

This clone was picked up a small number of times. V usage is TRBV7-2 and J usage is TRBJ2-7; TRBD1 might be the D (6 bases). The CDR3 sequence is 18 residues long. Trimming removed 1 base from V and 2 bases from J, with 21 bases in between. Germline CDR1 SGHTA, CDR2 FQGNSA. CDR3 region: CASSLDPPDSLPPYEQYF. The CDR3 DNA reads TGTGCCAGCAGCTTAGACCCCCCGGACAGCCTTCCTCCCTACGAGCAGTACTTC.

The CDR3 coding sequence is TGTGCCAGCAGTTTATTGACGAATAGCAATCAGCCCCAGCATTTT. Amino acids: CASSLLTNSNQPQHF. The rearrangement uses TRBV28 and TRBJ1-5; D unclear. CDR3 length: 15 residues. V shed 1 base and J shed 0 bases, with 7 bases lying between them. CDR1 and CDR2 (germline): MDHEN, SYDVKM.

The chain uses TRBV10-3 and TRBJ1-1; 11 bases fit TRBD1. J was trimmed by 1 base and V by 10 bases; bases with no gene match: 11. CDR3 length equals 16 residues. Germline V gene data show CDR1 as ENHRY and CDR2 as SYGVKD. The chain's CDR3 is CATTQLGQGANTEAFF. Here the CDR3 DNA reads TGTGCCACCACCCAGCTAGGACAGGGGGCGAACACTGAAGCTTTCTTT.

This chain links TRBV4-3 with TRBJ1-2; the D is unclear. Germline lookup yields CDR1 LGHNA and CDR2 YSLEER. Trimming pared 1 base from V and 5 bases from J, leaving 14 bases between. CDR3 length: 15 amino acids. The DNA for the CDR3 is TGCGCCAGCAGCCAAGGCCGGGTCGCCTATTATGGCTACACCTTC. This codes for CASSQGRVAYYGYTF.

The J gene is TRBJ1-4, the V gene TRBV5-6; no reliable D call. CDR3 size: 15 residues. The V and J ends lost 1 base and 11 bases respectively, with 18 bases between them. Germline assignment: CDR1 SGHDT and CDR2 YYEEEE. CDR3 nucleotides: TGTGCCAGCAGCTTGTCTATGGTCGCAATGAAGAAACTGTTTTTT. It is translated as CASSLSMVAMKKLFF.

The rearrangement uses TRBV9 and TRBJ1-1; TRBD1 is a possible D gene (5 bases). V lost 0 bases and J 11 bases, leaving 14 bases between the germline ends. Germline values: CDR1 SGDLS, CDR2 YYNGEE. CDR3 length: 13 amino acids. CDR3 amino acids: CASSVAGGRPAFF. For the CDR3, the DNA is TGTGCCAGCAGCGTAGCTGGGGGGAGGCCGGCTTTCTTT.

V usage is TRBV28 and J usage is TRBJ2-5, with D possibly being TRBD2 (6 bases). CDR1 and CDR2 from the germline V gene are MDHEN and SYDVKM. This CDR3 region has 15 residues. V was shortened by 7 bases and J by 0 bases, with 15 bases between the two germline ends. CDR3 protein: CASTLDGDYQETQYF. Written as DNA, the CDR3 is TGTGCCAGCACCCTCGACGGGGACTACCAAGAGACCCAGTACTTC.

In DNA form, the CDR3 reads TGCGCCAGCAGTACGCTAGCGGGGGAGAGCACAGATACGCAGTATTTT. Protein sequence: CASSTLAGESTDTQYF. The rearrangement links TRBV10-2 to TRBJ2-3; 10 nucleotides agree with TRBD2. Trimming at V came to 5 bases and at J to 0 bases, leaving 5 bases not matched to a gene. The CDR3 loop spans 16 amino acids. Germline V gene sequence: CDR1 WSHSY, CDR2 SAAADI.

J is TRBJ2-1 and V is TRBV4-2; D perhaps matches TRBD2 (6 bases). CDR1 is LGHNA and CDR2 is YNFKEQ in the germline V gene. V lost 2 bases and J lost 5, with 19 bases in between. The CDR3 length is 17 residues. In DNA, the CDR3 is TGTGCCAGCAGCCAACTATGGGGCGGGGCCGGCAACAATGAGCAGTTCTTC. It codes for CASSQLWGGAGNNEQFF.

V usage is TRBV27 and J usage is TRBJ1-1, with D perhaps matching TRBD1 (5 bases). Trimming took 8 bases from V and 5 from J, leaving 12 bases between them. This CDR3 comprises 12 residues. CDR1 is MNHEY, CDR2 SMNVEV, per germline (reference sequence). CDR3 loop: CASRRGGTEAFF. The CDR3 DNA is TGTGCCAGCCGGAGGGGAGGGACTGAAGCTTTCTTT.

The rearrangement uses TRBV6-5 and TRBJ2-1; possible D gene TRBD2, 7 bases. V was cut by 7 bases and J by 2 bases, with 12 bases left in between. Germline CDR1 MNHEY, CDR2 SVGAGI. The CDR3 loop spans 14 amino acids. CDR3 bases: TGTGCCAGCAAGGAGGGGGGGCCCTACAATGAGCAGTTCTTC. It translates to CASKEGGPYNEQFF.

This clone has just a few counts. The V call is TRBV28, the J call TRBJ1-2; 9 bases are shared with TRBD1. The J segment lost 4 bases and the V segment lost 8 bases, leaving 5 bases of the junction unmatched. This CDR3 has 13 residues. Germline CDR1 and CDR2: MDHEN and SYDVKM. CDR3 amino acids: CASRDRESYGYTF. CDR3 nucleotides: TGTGCCAGCCGGGACAGGGAGAGCTATGGCTACACCTTC.

This rearrangement joins TRBV27 to TRBJ2-1, with D perhaps TRBD1 or TRBD2 (5 bases each). Germline CDR1 and CDR2: MNHEY and SMNVEV (reference sequence). CDR3 length equals 14 residues. Trimming removed 3 bases at V and 8 bases at J, with 14 bases between. The CDR3 DNA is TGTGCCAGCAGTTTGGGGCCGGGGATCCATGAGCAGTTCTTC. Translation: CASSLGPGIHEQFF.

A single count supports this clone. The rearrangement links TRBV4-1 to TRBJ2-1, with D unresolved. The CDR3 has 12 amino acids. Trimming pared 5 bases from V and 6 bases from J, leaving 8 bases between. In germline, CDR1 is MGHRA, CDR2 YSYEKL. In DNA form, the CDR3 reads TGCGCCAGCAGCTCAGGACCCAATGAGCAGTTCTTC. Protein sequence: CASSSGPNEQFF.

The V call is TRBV9, the J call TRBJ2-3; D is unresolved. Per germline, CDR1 SGDLS and CDR2 YYNGEE. The V and J ends lost 2 bases and 6 bases respectively, with 7 bases between them. The CDR3 has 12 residues. As DNA, the CDR3 is TGTGCCAGCAGCGTTCCATCCGATACGCAGTATTTT. Amino acids: CASSVPSDTQYF. Looking up the rest from reference TRBV9 and TRBJ2-3 gives the full variable domain: DSGVTQTPKHLITATGQRVTLRCSPRSGDLSVYWYQQSLDQGLQFLIQYYNGEERAKGNILERFSAQQFPDLHSELNLSSLELGDSALYFCASSVPSDTQYFGPGTRLTVL.

This clone was seen only a few times. The V call is TRBV27, the J call TRBJ2-7; perhaps TRBD2 as D (6 bases). The germline V gene encodes CDR1 MNHEY and CDR2 SMNVEV (reference sequence). Trimming took 5 bases from V and 0 from J, leaving 11 bases between them. The CDR3 is 14 amino acids. CDR3 in DNA: TGTGCCAGCAGTGTAACCGGGAGCTCCTACGAGCAGTACTTC. Its protein product is CASSVTGSSYEQYF.

The CDR3 is CASSPNRGHSEQFF. CDR3 bases: TGTGCCAGCAGCCCGAACAGGGGGCATAGTGAGCAGTTCTTC. This chain links TRBV9 with TRBJ2-1; TRBD1 aligns across 9 bases. This CDR3 is built from 14 residues. Trimming removed 4 bases from V and 9 bases from J; junction bases left unmatched: 8. CDR1 and CDR2 from the germline V gene are SGDLS and YYNGEE.

This CDR3 is CAWSVSVDTEAFF. The CDR3 nucleotides read TGTGCCTGGAGTGTATCGGTTGACACTGAAGCTTTCTTT. The chain is built from TRBV30 and TRBJ1-1; D not certain. Deletions cut 0 bases from V and 3 bases from J, with 8 bases between. The CDR3 contains 13 residues. Per the germline V gene, CDR1 is GTSNPN and CDR2 is SVGIG (reference sequence).

This chain uses TRBV6-4 with TRBJ1-1; 10 bases fit TRBD1. Trimming removed 6 bases from V and 8 bases from J; junction bases left unmatched: 3. Per the germline V gene, CDR1 is MRHNA and CDR2 is SNTAGT. The CDR3 sequence is 12 residues long. The CDR3 loop is CASSPGQGEAFF. The CDR3 coding sequence is TGTGCCAGCAGCCCGGGACAGGGGGAAGCTTTCTTT.

The rearrangement joins TRBV5-1 to TRBJ2-7; 9 nucleotides align to TRBD1. The germline V gene has CDR1 SGHRS and CDR2 YFSETQ. There are 15 residues in the CDR3. V shed 4 bases, J shed 6 bases, and the junction held 11 bases outside the gene matches. Here the CDR3 reads CASSPDRTGVPEQYF. CDR3 coding DNA: TGCGCCAGCAGCCCCGACAGGACAGGGGTGCCCGAGCAGTACTTC.

This rearrangement joins TRBV19 to TRBJ2-1; 12 bases map to TRBD2. In germline, CDR1 is LNHDA, CDR2 SQIVND (reference sequence). The CDR3 runs to 16 residues. V gave up 9 bases and J gave up 8 bases; unmatched junction bases: 14. As DNA, the CDR3 is TGTGCCAGCCCCCCCCATTCTAGCGGGAGGGTGGATGAGCAGTTCTTC. It yields the protein CASPPHSSGRVDEQFF.

This clone came up a few times. This chain connects TRBV4-3 to TRBJ2-7, with TRBD1 matching over 12 bases. Germline CDR1 LGHNA, CDR2 YSLEER. The CDR3 covers 15 residues. Trimming removed 3 bases from V and 3 bases from J; junction bases left unmatched: 3. CDR3 protein: CASSHGTGGHYEQYF. CDR3 nucleotides: TGCGCCAGCAGCCATGGGACAGGGGGCCACTACGAGCAGTACTTC.

This chain uses TRBV5-8 with TRBJ2-3, with 14 bases fitting TRBD2. With 5 bases clipped from V and 2 bases from J, the junction kept 10 bases outside the gene matches. The CDR3 contains 18 residues. Germline V CDR1 and CDR2: SGHTS, YDEGEE. The CDR3 region has the DNA TGTGCCAGCAGAATGGGACTAGCGGGGGCAAAATTCACAGATACGCAGTATTTT. Protein: CASRMGLAGAKFTDTQYF.

This rearrangement joins TRBV11-3 to TRBJ2-7; D unresolved. The CDR3 covers 12 residues. Per the germline V gene, CDR1 is SGHNT and CDR2 is YENEEA. V lost 3 bases and J lost 2, with 5 bases in between. The CDR3 spells CASSFGTYEQYF. In DNA form, the CDR3 reads TGTGCCAGCAGCTTCGGCACCTACGAGCAGTACTTC.

The V call is TRBV19, the J call TRBJ2-1, with 8 nucleotides matching TRBD2. This CDR3 contains 15 residues. J gave up 7 bases and V 1 base, and 6 bases lay outside the gene matches. Germline lookup yields CDR1 LNHDA and CDR2 SQIVND (reference sequence). CDR3: CASSIGSGGGNEQFF. DNA of the CDR3: TGTGCCAGTAGTATAGGGAGCGGGGGCGGGAATGAGCAGTTCTTC.